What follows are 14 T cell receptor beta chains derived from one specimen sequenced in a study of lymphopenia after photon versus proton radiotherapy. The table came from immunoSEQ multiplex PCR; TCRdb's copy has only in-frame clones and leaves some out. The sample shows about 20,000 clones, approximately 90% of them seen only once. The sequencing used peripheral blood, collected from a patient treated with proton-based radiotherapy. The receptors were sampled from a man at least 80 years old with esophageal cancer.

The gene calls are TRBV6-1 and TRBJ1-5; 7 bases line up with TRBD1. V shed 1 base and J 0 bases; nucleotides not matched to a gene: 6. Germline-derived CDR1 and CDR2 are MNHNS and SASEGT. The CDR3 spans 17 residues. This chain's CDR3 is CASSEDFDRASNQPQHF. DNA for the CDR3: TGTGCCAGCAGTGAAGACTTCGACAGGGCTAGCAATCAGCCCCAGCATTTT.

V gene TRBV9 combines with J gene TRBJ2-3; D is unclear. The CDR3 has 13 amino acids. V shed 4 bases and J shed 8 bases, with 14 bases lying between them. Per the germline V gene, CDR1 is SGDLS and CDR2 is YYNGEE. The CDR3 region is CASSSSRRATQYF. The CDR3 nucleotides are TGTGCCAGCAGCTCATCCCGACGAGCTACGCAGTATTTT.

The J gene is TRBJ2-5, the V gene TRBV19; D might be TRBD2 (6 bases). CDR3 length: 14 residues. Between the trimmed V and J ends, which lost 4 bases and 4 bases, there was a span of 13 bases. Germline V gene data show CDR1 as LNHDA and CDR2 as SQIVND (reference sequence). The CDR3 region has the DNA TGTGCCAGTAGTAAGCTTGGGGGAGGAGAGACCCAGTACTTC. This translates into CASSKLGGGETQYF.

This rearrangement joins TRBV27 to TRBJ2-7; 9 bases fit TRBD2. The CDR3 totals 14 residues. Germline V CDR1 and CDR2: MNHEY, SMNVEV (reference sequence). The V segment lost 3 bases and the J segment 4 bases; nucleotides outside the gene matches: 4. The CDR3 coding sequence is TGTGCCAGCAGTTTGTCGGGACTAGCTTACGAGCAGTACTTC. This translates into CASSLSGLAYEQYF.

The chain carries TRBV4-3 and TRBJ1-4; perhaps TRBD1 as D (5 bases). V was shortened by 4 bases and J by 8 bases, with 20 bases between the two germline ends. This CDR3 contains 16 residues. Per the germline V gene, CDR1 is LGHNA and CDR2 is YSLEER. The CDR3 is CASSPRTQGGGEKLFF. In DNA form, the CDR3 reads TGCGCCAGCAGCCCAAGAACTCAGGGTGGAGGAGAAAAACTGTTTTTT.

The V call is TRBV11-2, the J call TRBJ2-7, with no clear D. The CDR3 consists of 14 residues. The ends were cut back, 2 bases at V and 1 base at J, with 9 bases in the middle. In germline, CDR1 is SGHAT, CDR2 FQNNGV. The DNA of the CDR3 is TGTGCCAGCAGCTTAAGCGCACTATCCTACGAGCAGTACTTC. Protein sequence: CASSLSALSYEQYF.

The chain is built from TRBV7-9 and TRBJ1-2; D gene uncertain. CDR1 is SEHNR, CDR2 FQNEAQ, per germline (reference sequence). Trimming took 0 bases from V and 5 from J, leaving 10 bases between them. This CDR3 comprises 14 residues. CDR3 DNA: TGTGCCAGCAGCTTAGCGATGGGATCTTATGGCTACACCTTC. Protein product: CASSLAMGSYGYTF.

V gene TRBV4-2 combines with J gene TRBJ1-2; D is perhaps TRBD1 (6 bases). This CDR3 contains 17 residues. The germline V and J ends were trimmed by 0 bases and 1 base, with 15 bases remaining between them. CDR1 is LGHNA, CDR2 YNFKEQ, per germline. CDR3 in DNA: TGTGCCAGCAGCCAAGATCCTACAGGGACACTTAACTATGGCTACACCTTC. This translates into CASSQDPTGTLNYGYTF.

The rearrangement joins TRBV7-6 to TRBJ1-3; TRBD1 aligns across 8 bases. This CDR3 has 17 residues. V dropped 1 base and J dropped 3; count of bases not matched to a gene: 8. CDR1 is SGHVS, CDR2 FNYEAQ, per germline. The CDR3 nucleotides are TGTGCCAGCAGCTTAGTGGGAGACAGGGGCGGTGGAAACACCATATATTTT. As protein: CASSLVGDRGGGNTIYF.

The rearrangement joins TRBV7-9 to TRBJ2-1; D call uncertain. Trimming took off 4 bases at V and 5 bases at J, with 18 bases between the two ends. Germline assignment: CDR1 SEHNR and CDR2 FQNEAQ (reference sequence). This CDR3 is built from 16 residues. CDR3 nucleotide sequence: TGTGCCAGCAGCTCCTGGCGTACTGGCGAAGACAATGAGCAGTTCTTC. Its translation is CASSSWRTGEDNEQFF. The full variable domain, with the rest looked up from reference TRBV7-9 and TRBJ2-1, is DTGVSQNPRHKITKRGQNVTFRCDPISEHNRLYWYRQTLGQGPEFLTYFQNEAQLEKSRLLSDRFSAERPKGSFSTLEIQRTEQGDSAMYLCASSSWRTGEDNEQFFGPGTRLTVL.

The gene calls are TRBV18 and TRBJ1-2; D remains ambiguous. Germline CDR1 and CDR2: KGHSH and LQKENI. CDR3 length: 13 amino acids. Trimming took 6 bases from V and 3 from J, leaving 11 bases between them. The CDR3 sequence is CASSQDRYYGYTF. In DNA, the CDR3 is TGTGCCAGCTCGCAGGACCGATACTATGGCTACACCTTC.

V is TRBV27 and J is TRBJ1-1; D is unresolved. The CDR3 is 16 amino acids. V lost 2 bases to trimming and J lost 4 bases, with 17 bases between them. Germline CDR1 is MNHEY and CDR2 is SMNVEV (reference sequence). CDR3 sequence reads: CASSLRFNRWGTEAFF. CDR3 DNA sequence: TGTGCCAGCAGTTTACGTTTCAATCGGTGGGGCACTGAAGCTTTCTTT.

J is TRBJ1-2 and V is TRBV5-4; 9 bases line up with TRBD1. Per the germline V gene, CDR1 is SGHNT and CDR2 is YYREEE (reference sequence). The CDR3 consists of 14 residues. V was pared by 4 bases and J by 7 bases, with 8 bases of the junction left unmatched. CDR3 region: CASSHAGDRAGYTF. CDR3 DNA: TGTGCCAGCAGCCATGCTGGGGACAGGGCTGGCTACACCTTC.

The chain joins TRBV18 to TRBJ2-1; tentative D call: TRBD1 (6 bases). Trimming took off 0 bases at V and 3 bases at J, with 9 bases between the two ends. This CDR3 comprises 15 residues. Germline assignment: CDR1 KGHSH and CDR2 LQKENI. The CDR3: CASSPPGTRYNEQFF. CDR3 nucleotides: TGTGCCAGCTCACCACCAGGGACACGCTACAATGAGCAGTTCTTC. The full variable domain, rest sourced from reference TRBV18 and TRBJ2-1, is NAGVMQNPRHLVRRRGQEARLRCSPMKGHSHVYWYRQLPEEGLKFMVYLQKENIIDESGMPKERFSAEFPKEGPSILRIQQVVRGDSAAYFCASSPPGTRYNEQFFGPGTRLTVL.